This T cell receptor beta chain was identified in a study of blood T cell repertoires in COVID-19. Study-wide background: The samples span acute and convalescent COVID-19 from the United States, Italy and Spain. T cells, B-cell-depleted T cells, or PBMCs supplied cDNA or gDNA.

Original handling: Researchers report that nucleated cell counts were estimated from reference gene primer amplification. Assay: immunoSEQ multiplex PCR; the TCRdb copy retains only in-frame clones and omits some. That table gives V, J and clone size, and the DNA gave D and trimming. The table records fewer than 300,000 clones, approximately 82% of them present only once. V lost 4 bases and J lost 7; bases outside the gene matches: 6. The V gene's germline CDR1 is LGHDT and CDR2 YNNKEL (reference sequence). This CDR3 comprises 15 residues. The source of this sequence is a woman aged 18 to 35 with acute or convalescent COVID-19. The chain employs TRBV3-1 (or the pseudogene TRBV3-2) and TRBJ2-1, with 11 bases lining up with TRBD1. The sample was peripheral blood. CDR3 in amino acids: CASSLRDRGRNEQFF. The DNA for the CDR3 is TGTGCCAGCAGCCTCCGGGACAGGGGGAGGAATGAGCAGTTCTTC.